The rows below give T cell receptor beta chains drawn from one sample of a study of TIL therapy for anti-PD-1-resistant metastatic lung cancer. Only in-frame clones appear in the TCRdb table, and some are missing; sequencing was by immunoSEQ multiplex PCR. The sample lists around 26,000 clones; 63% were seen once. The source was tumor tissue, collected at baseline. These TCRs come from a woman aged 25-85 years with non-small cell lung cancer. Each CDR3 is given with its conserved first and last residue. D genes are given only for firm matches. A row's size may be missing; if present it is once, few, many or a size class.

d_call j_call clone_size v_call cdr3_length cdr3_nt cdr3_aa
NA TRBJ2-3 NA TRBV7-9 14 TGTGCCAGCAGCCTTGACAGCAGCACAGATACGCAGTATTTT CASSLDSSTDTQYF
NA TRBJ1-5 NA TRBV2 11 TGTGCCAGCAGGGGGAGGGGGCCCCAGCATTTT CASRGRGPQHF
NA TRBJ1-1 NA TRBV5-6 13 TGTGCCAGCAGCTTGAGATTGAACACTGAAGCTTTCTTT CASSLRLNTEAFF
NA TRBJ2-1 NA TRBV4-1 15 TGCGCCAGCAGCCAAGTTCAAACTAGCTGGACTGAGCAGTTCTTC CASSQVQTSWTEQFF
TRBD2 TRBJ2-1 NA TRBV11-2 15 TGTGCCAGCAGCCTGCCTAGCGGGAGTTACAATGAGCAGTTCTTC CASSLPSGSYNEQFF
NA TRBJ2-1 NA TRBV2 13 TGTGCCAGCTCCCAGGAGTGGGGTAATGAGCAGTTCTTC CASSQEWGNEQFF
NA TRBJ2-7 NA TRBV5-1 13 TGCGCCAGCAGCTTGTTAGCGGACTACGAGCAGTACTTC CASSLLADYEQYF
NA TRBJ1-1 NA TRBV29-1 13 TGCAGCGGGAGGACAAGGGGGGACACTGAAGCTTTCTTT CSGRTRGDTEAFF
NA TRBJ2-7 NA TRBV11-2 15 TGTGCCAGCAGCGTAGGGACTCAGCTAGCCTACGAGCAGTACTTC CASSVGTQLAYEQYF
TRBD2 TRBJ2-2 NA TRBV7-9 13 TGTGCCAGCCGGGGGGGAGGCACCGGGGAGCTGTTTTTT CASRGGGTGELFF
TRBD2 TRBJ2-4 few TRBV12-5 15 TGTGCTAGTGGTCTTAAGGGACTAGCGAACGACATTCAGTACTTC CASGLKGLANDIQYF
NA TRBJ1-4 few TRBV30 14 TGTGCCTGGAGTGTAATGCGGGGTAGGAATAAGCTGTTTTTT CAWSVMRGRNKLFF
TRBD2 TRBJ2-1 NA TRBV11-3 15 TGTGCCAGCAGCGCCGGGGGGGTCTCCTACAATGAGCAGTTCTTC CASSAGGVSYNEQFF
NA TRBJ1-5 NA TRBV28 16 TGTGCCAGCAGTTCCTCGAAGACAGGTACCAATCAGCCCCAGCATTTT CASSSSKTGTNQPQHF
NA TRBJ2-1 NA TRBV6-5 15 TGTGCCAGCAGCCCATTTGGGACCGGTAGGCGTGAGCAGTTCTTC CASSPFGTGRREQFF
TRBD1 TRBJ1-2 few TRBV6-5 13 TGTGCCAGCAGTCGCGGGACAGCCTATGGCTACACCTTC CASSRGTAYGYTF
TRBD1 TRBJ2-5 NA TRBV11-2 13 TGTGCCAGCAGCCCGGGACAGAAAGAGACCCAGTACTTC CASSPGQKETQYF